What follows describes a single T cell receptor (beta chain). As processed by the authors: Amplifying reference gene primers gave estimates of nucleated cell counts. Sequencing was performed with immunoSEQ multiplex PCR; in TCRdb, only in-frame clones are kept and a portion is missing. Clone size and V and J calls were adopted from that table, with D and trimming inferred from the DNA. Here the sample spans roughly 250,000 clones, around nine tenths being singletons. The record originates from a study of blood T cell repertoires in COVID-19. Study information: From T cells, B-cell-depleted T cells, or PBMCs came the material, which was cDNA or gDNA.

Germline CDR1 is DFQATT and CDR2 is SNEGSKA (reference sequence). V lost 3 bases to trimming and J lost 8 bases, with 13 bases between them. The CDR3 runs to 12 residues. The TCR sequence derives from a woman in her thirties or forties who had recovered from COVID-19. The chain joins TRBV20-1 to TRBJ1-2; no firm D call. The sample taken for sequencing was peripheral blood. The CDR3 DNA reads TGCAGTGCTAGTAGCAGGACGGGGGGCTACACCTTC. This sequence encodes CSASSRTGGYTF.